This T cell receptor beta chain was identified during a study of patients and donors after allogeneic stem cell transplantation. This clonotype has more than one count but fewer than ten. MiXCR was run by TCRdb on the RT-PCR reads, yielding one entry per CDR3 protein. In the table there are a few hundred thousand distinct CDR3 sequences, 38% of which are singletons. This CDR3 region has 14 residues. Trimming removed 5 bases from V and 1 base from J, with 11 bases in between. The V call is TRBV12-3 or TRBV12-4, the J call TRBJ1-1; D is ambiguous. The sequence was obtained from a human donor who was either an allogeneic HSCT recipient or a stem cell or donor lymphocyte infusion donor (not recorded which). It is not recorded whose cells these are; they may come from a transplant donor. Sequencing was done on a sample of blood, either unsorted or a sorted T cell fraction (not recorded which). The CDR3 nucleotides are TGTGCCAGCAGTCCATCCCCGAGGAACACTGAAGCTTTCTTT. Residues: CASSPSPRNTEAFF.